The clone carrying this T cell receptor beta chain turned up a few times. What it binds is unknown. This CDR3 spans 11 amino acids. Trimming stripped 6 bases from V and 2 bases from J, with 4 bases between. Germline V CDR1 and CDR2: SQVTM, ANQGSEA. TCRdb keeps only in-frame clones here, not all; method: immunoSEQ multiplex PCR. This table has fewer than 85,000 clones, 80% to 95% appearing once. These data come from a study of OX40 agonist ivuxolimab in advanced cancers. General study points: Expanded peripheral T cell antigen specificity was not determined.

Here the sequenced sample was CD4+ or CD8+ T cells sorted from blood, taken in a trial of the OX40 agonist ivuxolimab. This rearrangement joins TRBV29-1 to TRBJ2-2; D ambiguous. This receptor was identified in an adult with an advanced solid tumor such as melanoma, head and neck, liver or kidney cancer. The CDR3 loop reads CSVRNTGELFF. Written as DNA, the CDR3 is TGCAGCGTGAGAAACACCGGGGAGCTGTTTTTT.